This T cell receptor (beta chain) was found in a study of T cell changes during pregnancy in multiple sclerosis (dated by TCRdb to between 2017 and 2020). Looking at the study overall: Changes in the T cell repertoire over the course of pregnancy were examined in this study in women with multiple sclerosis.

Worth noting for this clone: Its antigen is unknown. Per-nucleotide qualities are absent, and no much larger clonotype sits a single base away.

Libraries were prepared through the immunoSEQ multiplex PCR assay. TCRdb limited this immuneACCESS table to in-frame rearrangements with V and J called. A share of clones is missing; checked studies link under half to unresolved V genes, and the rest is unexplained. This sample gives about 16,000 clones in total; approximately 86% of them show up just once. Of the sample, under 20% is held by the ten largest clones. V is cut by 0 bases and J by 6 bases, and the space between the germline ends is 19 bases. The CDR3 covers 17 residues, taking in both the cysteine and the phenylalanine. Only CDR3 DNA is held: 51 bases, read in frame from base 1. The germline V gene encodes CDR1 SGHAT and CDR2 FQNNGV.

Sequencing was performed on CD8+ T cells from peripheral blood mononuclear cells, taken in the first trimester of pregnancy. Here the chain combines TRBV11-2 and TRBJ2-3; TRBD2 is perhaps the D gene, given 6 matching bases. This clonotype was obtained from a female donor with multiple sclerosis, enrolled in a pregnancy study. The CDR3 here reads CASSLESGRGRWDTQYF. At the DNA level, the sequence is TGTGCCAGCAGCTTAGAGTCCGGGCGGGGCCGCTGGGATACGCAGTATTTT.